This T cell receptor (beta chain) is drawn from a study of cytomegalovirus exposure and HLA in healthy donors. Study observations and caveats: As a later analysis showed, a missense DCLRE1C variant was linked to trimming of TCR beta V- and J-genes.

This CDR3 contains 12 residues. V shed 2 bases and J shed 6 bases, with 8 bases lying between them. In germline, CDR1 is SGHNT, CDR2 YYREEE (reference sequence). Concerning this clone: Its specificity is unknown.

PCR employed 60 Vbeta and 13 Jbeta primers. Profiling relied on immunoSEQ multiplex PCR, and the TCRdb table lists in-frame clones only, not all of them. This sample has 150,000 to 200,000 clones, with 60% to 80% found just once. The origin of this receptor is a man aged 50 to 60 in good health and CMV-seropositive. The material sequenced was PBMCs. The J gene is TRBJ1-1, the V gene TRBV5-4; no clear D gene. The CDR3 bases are TGTGCCAGCAGCTTCCGTTTCGCTGAAGCTTTCTTT. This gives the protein CASSFRFAEAFF.